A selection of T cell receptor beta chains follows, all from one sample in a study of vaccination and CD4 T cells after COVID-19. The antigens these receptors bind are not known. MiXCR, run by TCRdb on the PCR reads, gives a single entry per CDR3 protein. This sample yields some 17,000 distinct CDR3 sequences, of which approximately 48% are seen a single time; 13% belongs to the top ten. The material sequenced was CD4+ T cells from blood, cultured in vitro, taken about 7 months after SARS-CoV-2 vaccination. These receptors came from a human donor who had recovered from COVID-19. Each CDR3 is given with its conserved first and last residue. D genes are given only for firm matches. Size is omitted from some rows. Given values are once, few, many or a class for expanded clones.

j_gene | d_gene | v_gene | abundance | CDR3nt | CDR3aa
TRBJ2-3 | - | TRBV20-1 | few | TGCAGTGCTAGAGTTGCAACCACAGATACGCAGTATTTT | CSARVATTDTQYF
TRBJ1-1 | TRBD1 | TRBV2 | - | TGTGCCAGCAACAGGGGGCTGAACACTGAAGCTTTCTTT | CASNRGLNTEAFF
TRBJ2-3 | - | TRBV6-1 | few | TGTGCCAGCAGTCCAGCGGGCGGCACAGATACGCAGTATTTT | CASSPAGGTDTQYF
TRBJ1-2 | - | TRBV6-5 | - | TGTGCCAGCAGTTACTCGATTGGGGATGGCTACACCTTC | CASSYSIGDGYTF
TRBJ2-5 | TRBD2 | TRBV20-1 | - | TGCAGTGCAACCCTAGCGGGGCAAGAGACCCAGTACTTC | CSATLAGQETQYF
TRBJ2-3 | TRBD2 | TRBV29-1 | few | TGCAGCGTCCTAGGACTAGCGGGAGTTTATACGCAGTATTTT | CSVLGLAGVYTQYF
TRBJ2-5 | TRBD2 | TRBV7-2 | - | TGTGCCAGCAGCTTAGCGGGAGGGCGGGAGACCCAGTACTTC | CASSLAGGRETQYF
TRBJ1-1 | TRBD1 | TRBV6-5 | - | TGTGCCAGCAGTTATAAAGGGGGCCCTGGCACTGAAGCTTTCTTT | CASSYKGGPGTEAFF
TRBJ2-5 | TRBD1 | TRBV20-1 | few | TGCAGTGCGCCGGACAGGGCTCAAGAGACCCAGTACTTC | CSAPDRAQETQYF
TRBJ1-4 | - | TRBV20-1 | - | TGCAGTGCTAGAACAGGTTATGAAAAACTGTTTTTT | CSARTGYEKLFF
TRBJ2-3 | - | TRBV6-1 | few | TGTGCCAGCAGACACAGGGGGGGTGTAGATACGCAGTATTTT | CASRHRGGVDTQYF
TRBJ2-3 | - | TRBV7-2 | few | TGTGCCAGCAGCCACAAGCGGCACACAGATACGCAGTATTTT | CASSHKRHTDTQYF
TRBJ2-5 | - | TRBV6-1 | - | TGTGCCAGCAGTCCGATGGCTCAAGAGACCCAGTACTTC | CASSPMAQETQYF
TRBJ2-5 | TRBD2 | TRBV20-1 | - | TGCAGTGCTAGAGACTGGACTAGCGGGAGGTGGAAGGGAGAGACCCAGTACTTC | CSARDWTSGRWKGETQYF
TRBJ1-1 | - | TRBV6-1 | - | TGTGCCAGGAGGCGCGGGGGGCCAGGCACTGAAGCTTTCTTT | CARRRGGPGTEAFF
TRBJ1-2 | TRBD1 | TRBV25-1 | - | TGTGCCAGCAGTGAATGGTCCGGGACAGGCCGTCCTTACACCTTC | CASSEWSGTGRPYTF
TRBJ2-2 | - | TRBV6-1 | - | TGTGCCAGCAGTGAAGGAAACACCGGGGAGCTGTTTTTT | CASSEGNTGELFF
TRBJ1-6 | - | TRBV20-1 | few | TGCAGTGCTAGAAGGAGCTCCTATAATTCACCCCTCCACTTT | CSARRSSYNSPLHF
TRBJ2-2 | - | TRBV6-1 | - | TGTGCCAGCAACCTCCTGAACACCGGGGAGCTGTTTTTT | CASNLLNTGELFF
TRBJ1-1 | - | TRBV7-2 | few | TGTGCCAGCAGCTTCGACTCGAACACTGAAGCTTTCTTT | CASSFDSNTEAFF
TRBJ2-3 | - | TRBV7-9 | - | TGTGCCAGCAGCCTCAGTCGGGCCGGGATAGATACGCAGTATTTT | CASSLSRAGIDTQYF
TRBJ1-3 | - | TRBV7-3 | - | TGTGCCAGCAGCTCAGGGGCAGGGACAACCATATATTTT | CASSSGAGTTIYF
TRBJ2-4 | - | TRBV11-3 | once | TGTGCCAGCAGCTTTAGGGGAAACATTCAGTACTTC | CASSFRGNIQYF
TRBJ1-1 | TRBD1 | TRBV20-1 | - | TGCAGTGCTAGGTCTTACAGGGGATCGGACACTGAAGCTTTCTTT | CSARSYRGSDTEAFF
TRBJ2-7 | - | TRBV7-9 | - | TGTGCCAGCAGCTTGTCCGGTTACGAGCAGTACTTC | CASSLSGYEQYF
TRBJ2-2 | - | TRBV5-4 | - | TGTGCCAGCAGCTTGGTGGAAACCGGGGAGCTGTTTTTT | CASSLVETGELFF
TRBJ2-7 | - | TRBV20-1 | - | TGCAGTGCGTACCGCCCCTACGAGCAGTACTTC | CSAYRPYEQYF
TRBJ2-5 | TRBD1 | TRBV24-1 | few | TGTGCCATCGGACGGGACAGTTTCTTTGGAGAGACCCAGTACTTC | CAIGRDSFFGETQYF
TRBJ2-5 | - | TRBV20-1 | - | TGCAGTGCTTTCTCATCATCCCAAGAGACCCAGTACTTC | CSAFSSSQETQYF
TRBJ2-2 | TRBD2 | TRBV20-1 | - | TGCAGTGCTCGACTAGCGGGAGGGCACACCGGGGAGCTGTTTTTT | CSARLAGGHTGELFF
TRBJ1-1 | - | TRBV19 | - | TGTGCCAGTAGCTATAGTTGGCGAAAGGTAACTGAAGCTTTCTTT | CASSYSWRKVTEAFF
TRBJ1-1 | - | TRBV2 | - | TGTGCCAGCAGCGCAGGACAGCTTGAAGCTTTCTTT | CASSAGQLEAFF
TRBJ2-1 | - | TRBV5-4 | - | TGTGCCAGCAGCTTGGATAGCTACAATGAGCAGTTCTTC | CASSLDSYNEQFF
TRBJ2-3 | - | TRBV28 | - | TGTGCCAGCAGTTTGGGTAGCACAGATACGCAGTATTTT | CASSLGSTDTQYF
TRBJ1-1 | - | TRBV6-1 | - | TGTGCCAGCATCTTTGACAGGCGGGGGACTGAAGCTTTCTTT | CASIFDRRGTEAFF
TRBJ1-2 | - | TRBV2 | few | TGTGCCAGCAGTGAACAGCGGGCAGCGTTATATGGCTACACCTTC | CASSEQRAALYGYTF
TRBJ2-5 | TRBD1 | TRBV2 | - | TGTGCCACCACCGGGACAGGGGAGACCCAGTACTTC | CATTGTGETQYF
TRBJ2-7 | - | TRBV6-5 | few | TGTGCCAGCAGTTACTGGGCGTATATTAGCTCCTACGAGCAGTACTTC | CASSYWAYISSYEQYF
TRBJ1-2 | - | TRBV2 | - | TGTGCCAGCAGTGATGCGGGTGTCGTCTATGGCTACACCTTC | CASSDAGVVYGYTF
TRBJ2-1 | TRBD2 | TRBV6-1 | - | TGTGCCACCCGGGGACTATATCAAACCAATGAGCAGTTCTTC | CATRGLYQTNEQFF
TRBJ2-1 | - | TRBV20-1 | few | TGCAGTGCTAGGGAACCCAGCCATGAGCAGTTCTTC | CSAREPSHEQFF
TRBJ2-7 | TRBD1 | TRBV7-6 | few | TGTGCCAGCAGCTTAGACGGGACAGCCTACGAGCAGTACTTC | CASSLDGTAYEQYF
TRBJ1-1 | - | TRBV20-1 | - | TGCAGTGCTAGAATACCGGGACAAAGAAACACTGAAGCTTTCTTT | CSARIPGQRNTEAFF
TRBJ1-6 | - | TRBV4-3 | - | TGCGCCAGCAGCCAAGATTCGGTAAACAGGGTTGCGGGGAGATCACCCCTCCACTTT | CASSQDSVNRVAGRSPLHF
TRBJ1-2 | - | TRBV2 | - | TGTGCCAGCAGTGCGAGTGTGAGGGCCTATGTCTACACCTTC | CASSASVRAYVYTF
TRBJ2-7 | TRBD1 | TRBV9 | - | TGTGCCAGCAGCGTAGGGCGGACAGGGGAGCAGTACTTC | CASSVGRTGEQYF
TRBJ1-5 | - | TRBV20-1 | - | TGCAGTGCTAGAGCCCGGCAGGGTTTGGTGGGCAATCAGCCCCAGCATTTT | CSARARQGLVGNQPQHF
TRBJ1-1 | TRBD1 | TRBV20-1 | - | TGCAGTGCAGGGACAGCGAACACTGAAGCTTTCTTT | CSAGTANTEAFF
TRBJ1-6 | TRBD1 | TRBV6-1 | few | TGTGCCACCACGGACAGGGTTTCACCCCTCCACTTT | CATTDRVSPLHF
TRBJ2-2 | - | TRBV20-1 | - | TGCAGTGCTAACCCCCCCGGACGGACCGGGGAGCTGTTTTTT | CSANPPGRTGELFF